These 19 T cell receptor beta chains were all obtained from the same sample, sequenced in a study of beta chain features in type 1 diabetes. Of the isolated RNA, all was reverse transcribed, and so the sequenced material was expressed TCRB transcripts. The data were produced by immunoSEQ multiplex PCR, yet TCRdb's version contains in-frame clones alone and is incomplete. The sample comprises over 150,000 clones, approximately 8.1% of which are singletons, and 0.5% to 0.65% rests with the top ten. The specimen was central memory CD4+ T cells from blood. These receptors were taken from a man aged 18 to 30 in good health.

CDR3 in DNA: TGTGCCAGCAGACGCGAGGACAGTTACAATGAGCAGTTCTTC. This translates into CASRREDSYNEQFF. The genes are TRBV6-5 and TRBJ2-1, with a possible D match to TRBD1 (6 bases). This CDR3 has 14 amino acids. From germline, CDR1 is MNHEY and CDR2 SVGAGI. V was clipped by 6 bases and J by 4 bases, with 13 bases between them.

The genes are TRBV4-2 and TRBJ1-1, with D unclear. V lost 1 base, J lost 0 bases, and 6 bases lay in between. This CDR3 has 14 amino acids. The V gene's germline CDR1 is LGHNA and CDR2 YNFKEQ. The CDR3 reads CASSQVRMNTEAFF. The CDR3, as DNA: TGTGCCAGCAGCCAAGTCAGGATGAACACTGAAGCTTTCTTT.

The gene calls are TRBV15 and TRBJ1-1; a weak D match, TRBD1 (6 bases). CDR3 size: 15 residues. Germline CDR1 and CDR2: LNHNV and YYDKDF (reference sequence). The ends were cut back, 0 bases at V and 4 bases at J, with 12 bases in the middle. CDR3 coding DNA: TGTGCCACCAGCAGAGACAGGGGCTACAGCACTGAAGCTTTCTTT. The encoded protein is CATSRDRGYSTEAFF.

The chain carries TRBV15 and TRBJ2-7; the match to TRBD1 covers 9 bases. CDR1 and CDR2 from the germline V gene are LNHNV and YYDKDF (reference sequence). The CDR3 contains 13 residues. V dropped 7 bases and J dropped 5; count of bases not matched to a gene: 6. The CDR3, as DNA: TGTGCCACCACCCGGGACAGGGAAGACGAGCAGTACTTC. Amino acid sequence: CATTRDREDEQYF.

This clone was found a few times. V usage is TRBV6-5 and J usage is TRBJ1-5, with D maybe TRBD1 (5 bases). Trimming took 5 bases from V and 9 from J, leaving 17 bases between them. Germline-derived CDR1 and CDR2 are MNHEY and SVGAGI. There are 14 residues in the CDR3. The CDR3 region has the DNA TGTGCCAGCAGTGCCCAGGGCGCGAGGACGCCCCAGCATTTT. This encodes CASSAQGARTPQHF.

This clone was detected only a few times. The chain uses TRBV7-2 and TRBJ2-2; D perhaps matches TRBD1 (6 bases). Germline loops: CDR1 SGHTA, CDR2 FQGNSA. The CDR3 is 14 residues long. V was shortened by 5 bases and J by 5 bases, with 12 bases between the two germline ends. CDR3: CASSTLGGTGELFF. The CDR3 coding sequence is TGTGCCAGCAGCACACTAGGGGGAACCGGGGAGCTGTTTTTT.

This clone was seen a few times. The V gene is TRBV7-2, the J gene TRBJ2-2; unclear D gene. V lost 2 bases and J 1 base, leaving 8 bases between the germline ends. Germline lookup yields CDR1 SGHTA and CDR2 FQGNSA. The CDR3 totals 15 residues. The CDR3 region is CASSLLAVNTGELFF. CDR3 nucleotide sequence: TGTGCCAGCAGCTTACTGGCGGTGAACACCGGGGAGCTGTTTTTT.

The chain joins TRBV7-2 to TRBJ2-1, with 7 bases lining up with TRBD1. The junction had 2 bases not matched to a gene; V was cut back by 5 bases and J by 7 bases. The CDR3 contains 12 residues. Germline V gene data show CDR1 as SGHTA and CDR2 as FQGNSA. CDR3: CASSQGVNEQFF. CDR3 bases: TGTGCCAGCAGCCAGGGGGTGAATGAGCAGTTCTTC.

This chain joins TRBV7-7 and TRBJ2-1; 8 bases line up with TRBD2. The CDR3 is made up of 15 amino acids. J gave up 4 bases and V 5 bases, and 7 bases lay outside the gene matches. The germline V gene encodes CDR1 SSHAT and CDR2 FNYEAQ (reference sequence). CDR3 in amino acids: CASSLERGPYNEQFF. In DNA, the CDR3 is TGTGCCAGCAGCCTCGAGCGGGGGCCTTACAATGAGCAGTTCTTC.

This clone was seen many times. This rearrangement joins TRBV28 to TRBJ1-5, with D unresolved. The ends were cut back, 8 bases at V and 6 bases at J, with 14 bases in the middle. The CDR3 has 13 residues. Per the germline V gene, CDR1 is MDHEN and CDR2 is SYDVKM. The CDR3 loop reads CASSTPGTQPQHF. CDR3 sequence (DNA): TGTGCCAGCTCCACCCCGGGTACTCAGCCCCAGCATTTT.

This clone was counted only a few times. Written as DNA, the CDR3 is TGTGCCAGCTCACCAATAACCGACTACGAGCAGTACTTC. Its translation: CASSPITDYEQYF. This sequence joins TRBV18 and TRBJ2-5; D gene uncertain. The J call may be in error: the DNA end matches TRBJ2-7 better. From germline, CDR1 is KGHSH and CDR2 LQKENI. The CDR3 spans 13 residues.

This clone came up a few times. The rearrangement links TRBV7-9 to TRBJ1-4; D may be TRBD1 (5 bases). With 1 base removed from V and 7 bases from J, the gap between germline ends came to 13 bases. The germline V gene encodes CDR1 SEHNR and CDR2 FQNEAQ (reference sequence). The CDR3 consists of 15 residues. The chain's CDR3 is CASSLDAGPAEKLFF. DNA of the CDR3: TGTGCCAGCAGCTTAGATGCGGGGCCGGCTGAAAAACTGTTTTTT.

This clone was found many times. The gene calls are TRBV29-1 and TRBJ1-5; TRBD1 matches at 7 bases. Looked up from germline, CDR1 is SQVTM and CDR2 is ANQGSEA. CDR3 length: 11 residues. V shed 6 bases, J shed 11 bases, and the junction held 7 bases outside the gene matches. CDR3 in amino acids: CSVEQGLAQHF. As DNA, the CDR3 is TGCAGCGTAGAACAGGGGTTGGCCCAGCATTTT.

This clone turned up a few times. CDR3 sequence: CASSPWGGALSGDTQYF. The CDR3 bases are TGTGCCAGCAGCCCCTGGGGGGGCGCTTTGAGTGGGGATACGCAGTATTTT. The rearrangement uses TRBV7-3 and TRBJ2-3, with D tentatively TRBD2 (7 bases). Per germline, CDR1 SGHTA and CDR2 FQGTGA. The CDR3 consists of 17 residues. Trimming took 5 bases from V and 6 from J, leaving 24 bases between them. The full variable domain, rest sourced from reference TRBV7-3 and TRBJ2-3, is GAGVSQTPSNKVTEKGKYVELRCDPISGHTALYWYRQSLGQGPEFLIYFQGTGAADDSGLPNDRFFAVRPEGSVSTLKIQRTERGDSAVYLCASSPWGGALSGDTQYFGPGTRLTVL.

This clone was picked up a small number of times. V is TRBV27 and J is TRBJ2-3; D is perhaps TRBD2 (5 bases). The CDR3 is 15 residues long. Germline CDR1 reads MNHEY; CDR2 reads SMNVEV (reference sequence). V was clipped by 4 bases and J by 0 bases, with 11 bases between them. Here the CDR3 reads CASSSRTLSTDTQYF. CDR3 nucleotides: TGTGCCAGCAGTTCCCGGACTCTTAGCACAGATACGCAGTATTTT.

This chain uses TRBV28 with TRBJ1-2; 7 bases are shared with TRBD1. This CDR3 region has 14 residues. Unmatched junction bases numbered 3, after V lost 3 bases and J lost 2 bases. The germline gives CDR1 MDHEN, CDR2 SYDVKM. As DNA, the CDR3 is TGTGCCAGCAGTTTGGGACAGTCCAACTATGGCTACACCTTC. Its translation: CASSLGQSNYGYTF.

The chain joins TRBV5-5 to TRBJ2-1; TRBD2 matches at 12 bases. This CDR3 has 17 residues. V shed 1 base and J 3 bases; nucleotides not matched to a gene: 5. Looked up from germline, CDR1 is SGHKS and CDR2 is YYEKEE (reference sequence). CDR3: CASSLWSSGRDYNEQFF. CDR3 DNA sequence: TGTGCCAGCAGCTTGTGGTCTAGCGGGAGGGACTACAATGAGCAGTTCTTC.

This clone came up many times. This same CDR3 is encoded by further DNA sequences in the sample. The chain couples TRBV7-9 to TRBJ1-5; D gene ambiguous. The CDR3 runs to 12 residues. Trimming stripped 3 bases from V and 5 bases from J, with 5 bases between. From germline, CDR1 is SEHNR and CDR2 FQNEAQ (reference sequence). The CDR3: CASSFPDQPQHF. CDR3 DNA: TGTGCCAGCAGCTTCCCCGATCAGCCCCAGCATTTT.

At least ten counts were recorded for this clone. CDR3 protein: CASSPLAGGHEQFF. The CDR3 region has the DNA TGCGCCAGCAGCCCGTTAGCGGGAGGCCATGAGCAGTTCTTC. The rearrangement links TRBV4-3 to TRBJ2-1, with TRBD2 identical over 10 bases. The germline CDR1 and CDR2 sequences are LGHNA and YSLEER. Unmatched junction bases numbered 5, after V lost 4 bases and J lost 8 bases. The CDR3 sequence is 14 residues long.